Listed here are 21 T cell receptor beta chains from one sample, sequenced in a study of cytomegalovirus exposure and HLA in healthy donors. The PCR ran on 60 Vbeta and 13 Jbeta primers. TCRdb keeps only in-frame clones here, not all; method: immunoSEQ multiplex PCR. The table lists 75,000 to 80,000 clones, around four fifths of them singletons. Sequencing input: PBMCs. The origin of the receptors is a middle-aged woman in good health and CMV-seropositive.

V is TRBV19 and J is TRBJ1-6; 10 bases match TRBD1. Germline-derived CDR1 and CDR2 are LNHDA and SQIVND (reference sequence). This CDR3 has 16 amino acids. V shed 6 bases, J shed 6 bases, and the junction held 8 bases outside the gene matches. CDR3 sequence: CASSPPGQGRNSPLHF. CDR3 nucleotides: TGTGCCAGTAGCCCGCCGGGACAGGGGCGTAATTCACCCCTCCACTTT.

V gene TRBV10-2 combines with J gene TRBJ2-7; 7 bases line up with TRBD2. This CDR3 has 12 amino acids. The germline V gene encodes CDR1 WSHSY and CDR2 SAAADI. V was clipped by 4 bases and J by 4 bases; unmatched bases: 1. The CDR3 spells CASSGGGYEQYF. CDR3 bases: TGCGCCAGCAGTGGGGGGGGATACGAGCAGTACTTC.

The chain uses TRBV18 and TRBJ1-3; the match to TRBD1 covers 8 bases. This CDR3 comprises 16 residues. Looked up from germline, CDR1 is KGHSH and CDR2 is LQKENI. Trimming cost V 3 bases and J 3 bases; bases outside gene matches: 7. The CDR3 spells CASSPDGTGLGNTIYF. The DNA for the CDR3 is TGTGCCAGCTCACCGGACGGGACAGGCCTTGGAAACACCATATATTTT.

Written as DNA, the CDR3 is TGTGCCAGCAGCTACACCACAGGGGTCGAGCAGTACTTC. Encoded protein: CASSYTTGVEQYF. This sequence joins TRBV7-7 and TRBJ2-5; 7 nucleotides align to TRBD1. The J call may not be correct, given that the DNA end is closer to TRBJ2-7. The CDR3 is 13 residues long. Per germline, CDR1 SSHAT and CDR2 FNYEAQ (reference sequence).

The DNA for the CDR3 is TGTGCCAGTAGTATAGATGGCCGCTCGGGGCCCCAGCATTTT. Amino acid sequence: CASSIDGRSGPQHF. V usage is TRBV19 and J usage is TRBJ1-5, with unresolved D. The germline gives CDR1 LNHDA, CDR2 SQIVND (reference sequence). CDR3 length: 14 residues. V was shortened by 0 bases and J by 9 bases, with 12 bases between the two germline ends.

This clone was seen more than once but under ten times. CDR3 sequence (DNA): TGTGCCAGCAGTGAAGCATCCGGGACAGGGGCGGAGACCCAGTACTTC. It encodes CASSEASGTGAETQYF. V and J are TRBV6-1 and TRBJ2-5, with 10 bases matching TRBD1. V gave up 0 bases and J gave up 5 bases; unmatched junction bases: 6. The CDR3 is made up of 16 amino acids. Germline values: CDR1 MNHNS, CDR2 SASEGT.

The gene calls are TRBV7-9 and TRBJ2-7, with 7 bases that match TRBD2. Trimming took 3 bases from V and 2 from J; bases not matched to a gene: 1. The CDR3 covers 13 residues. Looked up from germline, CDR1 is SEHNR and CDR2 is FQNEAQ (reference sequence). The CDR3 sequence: CASSLGGTYEQYF. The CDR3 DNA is TGTGCCAGCAGCTTGGGGGGGACCTACGAGCAGTACTTC. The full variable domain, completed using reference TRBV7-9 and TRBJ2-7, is DTGVSQNPRHKITKRGQNVTFRCDPISEHNRLYWYRQTLGQGPEFLTYFQNEAQLEKSRLLSDRFSAERPKGSFSTLEIQRTEQGDSAMYLCASSLGGTYEQYFGPGTRLTVT.

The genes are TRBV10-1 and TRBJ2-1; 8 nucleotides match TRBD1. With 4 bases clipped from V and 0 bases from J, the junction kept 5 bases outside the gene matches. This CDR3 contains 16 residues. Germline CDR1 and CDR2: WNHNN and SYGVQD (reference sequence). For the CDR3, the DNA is TGCGCCAGCAGTGGCGGGACAGGCAGCTCCTACAATGAGCAGTTCTTC. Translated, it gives CASSGGTGSSYNEQFF.

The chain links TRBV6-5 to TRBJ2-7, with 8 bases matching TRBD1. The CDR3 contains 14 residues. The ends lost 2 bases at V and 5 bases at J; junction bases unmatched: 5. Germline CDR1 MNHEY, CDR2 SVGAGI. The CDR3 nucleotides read TGTGCCAGCAGTTACAGGACAGGGCTCCACGAGCAGTACTTC. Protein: CASSYRTGLHEQYF.

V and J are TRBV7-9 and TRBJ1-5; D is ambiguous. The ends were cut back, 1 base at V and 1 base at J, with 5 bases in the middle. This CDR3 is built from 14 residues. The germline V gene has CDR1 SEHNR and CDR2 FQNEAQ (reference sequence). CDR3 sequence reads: CASSLVGSNQPQHF. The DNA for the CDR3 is TGTGCCAGCAGCTTAGTCGGGAGCAATCAGCCCCAGCATTTT.

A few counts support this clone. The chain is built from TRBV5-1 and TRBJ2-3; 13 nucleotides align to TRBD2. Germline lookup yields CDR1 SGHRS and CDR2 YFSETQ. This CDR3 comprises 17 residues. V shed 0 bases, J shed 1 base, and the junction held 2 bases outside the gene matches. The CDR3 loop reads CASSLATSGGGTDTQYF. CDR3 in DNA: TGCGCCAGCAGCTTGGCTACTAGCGGGGGGGGCACAGATACGCAGTATTTT.

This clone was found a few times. CDR3 sequence reads: CASSDSASGVDTQYF. DNA of the CDR3: TGTGCCAGCAGTGACAGCGCTAGCGGTGTAGATACGCAGTATTTT. V usage is TRBV6-4 and J usage is TRBJ2-3, with 7 positions matching TRBD2. This CDR3 has 15 residues. V was clipped by 2 bases and J by 5 bases; unmatched bases: 7. The germline CDR1 and CDR2 sequences are MRHNA and SNTAGT.

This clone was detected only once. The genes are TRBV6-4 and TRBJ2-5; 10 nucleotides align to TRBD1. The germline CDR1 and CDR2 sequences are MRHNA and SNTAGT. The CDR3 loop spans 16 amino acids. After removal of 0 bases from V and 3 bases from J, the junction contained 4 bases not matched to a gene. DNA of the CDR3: TGTGCCAGCAGTGACTCGCCGGGACAGGGGAAAGAGACCCAGTACTTC. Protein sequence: CASSDSPGQGKETQYF.

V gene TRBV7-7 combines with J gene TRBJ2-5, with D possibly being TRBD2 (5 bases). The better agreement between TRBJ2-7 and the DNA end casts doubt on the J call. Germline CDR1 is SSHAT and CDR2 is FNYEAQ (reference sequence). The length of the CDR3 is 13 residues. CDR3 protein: CASSLSGSYEQYF. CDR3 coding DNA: TGTGCCAGCAGCTTAAGCGGTTCCTACGAGCAGTACTTC.

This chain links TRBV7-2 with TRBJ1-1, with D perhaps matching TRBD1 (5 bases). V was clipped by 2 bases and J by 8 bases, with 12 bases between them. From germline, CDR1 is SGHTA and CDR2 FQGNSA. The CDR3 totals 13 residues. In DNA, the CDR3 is TGTGCCAGCAGCTTACGTAGAGACAGAGAAGCTTTCTTT. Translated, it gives CASSLRRDREAFF.

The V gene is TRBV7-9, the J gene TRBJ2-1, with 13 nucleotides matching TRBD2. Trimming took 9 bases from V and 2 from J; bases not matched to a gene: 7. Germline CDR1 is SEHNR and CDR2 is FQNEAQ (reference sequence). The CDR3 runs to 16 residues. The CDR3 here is CASVTSGGGPYNEQFF. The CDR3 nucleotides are TGTGCCAGTGTAACTAGCGGGGGGGGACCCTACAATGAGCAGTTCTTC.

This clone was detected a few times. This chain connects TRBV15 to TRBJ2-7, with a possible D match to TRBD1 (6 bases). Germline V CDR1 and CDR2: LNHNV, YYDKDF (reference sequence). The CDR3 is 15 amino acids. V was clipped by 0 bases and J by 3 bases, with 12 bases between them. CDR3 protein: CATSRDTGRYYEQYF. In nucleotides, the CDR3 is TGTGCCACCAGCAGAGATACAGGGCGATACTACGAGCAGTACTTC.

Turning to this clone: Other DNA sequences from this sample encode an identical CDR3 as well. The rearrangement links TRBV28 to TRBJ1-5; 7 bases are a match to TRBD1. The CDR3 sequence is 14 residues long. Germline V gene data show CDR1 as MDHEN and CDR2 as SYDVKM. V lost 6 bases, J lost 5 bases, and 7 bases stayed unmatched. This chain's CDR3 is CASSRGQRDQPQHF. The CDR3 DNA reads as TGTGCCAGCAGCCGGGGACAGAGGGATCAGCCCCAGCATTTT.

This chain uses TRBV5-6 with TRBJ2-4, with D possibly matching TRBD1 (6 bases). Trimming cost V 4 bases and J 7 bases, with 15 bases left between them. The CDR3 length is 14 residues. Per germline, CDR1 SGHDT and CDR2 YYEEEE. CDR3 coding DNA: TGTGCCAGCAGCGTTACAGGGTGGGGGAACATTCAGTACTTC. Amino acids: CASSVTGWGNIQYF.

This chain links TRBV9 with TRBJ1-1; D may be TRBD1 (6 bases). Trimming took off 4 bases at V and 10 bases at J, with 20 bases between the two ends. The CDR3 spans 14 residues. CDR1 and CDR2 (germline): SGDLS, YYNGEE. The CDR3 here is CASSLGQTHPAAFF. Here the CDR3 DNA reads TGTGCCAGCAGCTTAGGACAGACCCACCCAGCAGCTTTCTTT.

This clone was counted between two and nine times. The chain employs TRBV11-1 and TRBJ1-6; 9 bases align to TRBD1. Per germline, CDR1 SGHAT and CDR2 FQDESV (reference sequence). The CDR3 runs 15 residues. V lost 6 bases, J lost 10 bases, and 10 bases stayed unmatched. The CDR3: CASSFNRGPGSPLHF. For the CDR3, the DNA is TGTGCCAGCAGTTTCAACAGGGGGCCAGGGTCACCCCTCCACTTT.